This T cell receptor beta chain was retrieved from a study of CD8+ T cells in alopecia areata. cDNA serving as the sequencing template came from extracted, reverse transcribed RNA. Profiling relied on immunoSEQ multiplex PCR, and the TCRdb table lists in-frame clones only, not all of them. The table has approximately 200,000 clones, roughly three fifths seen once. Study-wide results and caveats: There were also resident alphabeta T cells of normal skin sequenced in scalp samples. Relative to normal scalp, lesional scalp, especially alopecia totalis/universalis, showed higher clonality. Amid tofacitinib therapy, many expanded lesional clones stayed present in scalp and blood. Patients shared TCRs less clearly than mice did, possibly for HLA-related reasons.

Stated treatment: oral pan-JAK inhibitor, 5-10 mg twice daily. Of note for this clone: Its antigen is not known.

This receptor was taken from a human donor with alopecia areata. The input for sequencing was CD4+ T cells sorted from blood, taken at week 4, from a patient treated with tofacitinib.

The CDR3 loop is CASSPRTSSATQYF. CDR3 sequence (DNA): TGTGCCAGCAGCCCACGGACTTCCTCTGCCACGCAGTATTTT. The chain links TRBV9 to TRBJ2-3; tentative D call: TRBD2 (5 bases). Trimming took 4 bases from V and 9 from J, leaving 18 bases between them. The CDR3 consists of 14 residues. Germline CDR1 reads SGDLS; CDR2 reads YYNGEE. The entire variable domain, with the rest obtained from reference TRBV9 and TRBJ2-3, is as follows: DSGVTQTPKHLITATGQRVTLRCSPRSGDLSVYWYQQSLDQGLQFLIQYYNGEERAKGNILERFSAQQFPDLHSELNLSSLELGDSALYFCASSPRTSSATQYFGPGTRLTVL.